Listed below are T cell receptor beta chains from one sample, sequenced in a study of beta chain features in type 1 diabetes. Sequencing was performed with immunoSEQ multiplex PCR; in TCRdb, only in-frame clones are kept and a portion is missing. The data contain about 160,000 clones, 6.5% to 8.5% of them singletons. Sequenced input: central memory CD4+ T cells from blood. All receptors derive from a woman in her late teens or twenties with type 1 diabetes. Each CDR3 is given with its conserved first and last residue. D genes are given only for firm matches. Clone size is given for some rows only: seen once, a few or many times, or a class if the clone is expanded.

-	-	TRBV7-9	TRBJ2-1	CATRVPSYNEQFF	TGTGCCACCCGGGTACCATCCTACAATGAGCAGTTCTTC
few	-	TRBV29-1	TRBJ1-1	CSARQNIGNTEAFF	TGCAGCGCAAGACAGAACATAGGGAACACTGAAGCTTTCTTT
few	TRBD2	TRBV11-3	TRBJ2-3	CASSPNRAGGPDTQYF	TGTGCCAGCAGCCCAAATAGAGCGGGAGGCCCAGATACGCAGTATTTT
few	-	TRBV4-3	TRBJ2-3	CASSPRARGLDTQYF	TGCGCCAGCAGCCCAAGGGCTCGCGGGTTGGATACGCAGTATTTT
few	-	TRBV6-6	TRBJ1-1	CASRTMNTEAFF	TGTGCCAGCAGGACAATGAACACTGAAGCTTTCTTT
few	-	TRBV6-5	TRBJ1-1	CASSPPGGGPATFF	TGTGCCAGCAGTCCGCCGGGGGGAGGCCCGGCAACTTTCTTT
few	TRBD1	TRBV13	TRBJ1-2	CASSPRTGNGYTF	TGTGCCAGCAGCCCCCGGACAGGGAATGGCTACACCTTC
-	TRBD1	TRBV28	TRBJ1-1	CASSNQPGQGANTEAFF	TGTGCCAGCAGCAACCAGCCGGGACAGGGGGCGAACACTGAAGCTTTCTTT
-	-	TRBV10-2	TRBJ2-7	CASSVVGATYEQYF	TGCGCCAGCAGTGTAGTGGGGGCGACCTACGAGCAGTACTTC
-	-	TRBV9	TRBJ2-5	CASSAYLAEQETQYF	TGTGCCAGCAGCGCTTACCTCGCGGAGCAAGAGACCCAGTACTTC
few	-	TRBV28	TRBJ2-7	CASSSTIDLYEQYF	TGTGCCAGCAGTTCTACTATAGACTTGTACGAGCAGTACTTC
few	-	TRBV7-9	TRBJ2-5	CASSSAGQGIGTQYF	TGTGCCAGCAGCTCAGCCGGTCAGGGGATCGGGACCCAGTACTTC
few	-	TRBV5-5	TRBJ2-1	CASRPLLGLGGQFF	TGTGCCAGCAGACCTCTCCTTGGACTGGGGGGGCAGTTCTTC
-	-	TRBV19	TRBJ1-5	CASSPGVNQPQHF	TGTGCCAGTAGTCCCGGGGTAAATCAGCCCCAGCATTTT
-	-	TRBV19	TRBJ2-7	CASSIDSPYEQYF	TGTGCCAGTAGTATCGACAGCCCCTACGAGCAGTACTTC
-	-	TRBV6-1	TRBJ1-1	CASTREVARDTEAFF	TGTGCCAGCACTCGTGAGGTCGCGCGGGACACTGAAGCTTTCTTT
-	-	TRBV9	TRBJ2-2	CASSVGTNTGELFF	TGTGCCAGCAGCGTAGGGACAAACACCGGGGAGCTGTTTTTT
few	TRBD1	TRBV28	TRBJ1-3	CASSLTTGVYGNTIYF	TGTGCCAGCAGTCTTACCACAGGGGTATATGGAAACACCATATATTTT
few	TRBD1	TRBV5-6	TRBJ2-5	CASSLGQGAQETQYF	TGTGCCAGCAGCTTGGGGCAGGGGGCTCAAGAGACCCAGTACTTC
-	-	TRBV5-6	TRBJ2-5	CASSLPGRDQETQYF	TGTGCCAGCAGCTTACCAGGGCGAGATCAAGAGACCCAGTACTTC
-	-	TRBV7-2	TRBJ1-4	CASSLVGGAGEKLFF	TGTGCCAGCAGCTTAGTTGGGGGCGCTGGTGAAAAACTGTTTTTT
-	-	TRBV5-6	TRBJ2-1	CASSLYNEQFF	TGTGCCAGCAGCCTTTACAATGAGCAGTTCTTC
-	-	TRBV27	TRBJ2-7	CASSLLSGYEQYF	TGTGCCAGCAGTTTACTGAGCGGCTACGAGCAGTACTTC
few	TRBD2	TRBV9	TRBJ2-7	CASSPTTSPGGEQYF	TGTGCCAGCAGTCCGACGACTAGCCCCGGCGGGGAGCAGTACTTC
few	TRBD2	TRBV7-2	TRBJ2-5	CASSLGGGIVETQYF	TGTGCCAGCAGCTTAGGGGGGGGGATCGTGGAGACCCAGTACTTC
few	-	TRBV6-6	TRBJ1-4	CASRGKALTGEKLFF	TGTGCCAGCAGGGGCAAGGCCCTCACGGGGGAAAAACTGTTTTTT
few	-	TRBV5-1	TRBJ1-6	CASSLERGQGSPLHF	TGCGCCAGCAGCTTGGAGAGAGGACAAGGTTCACCCCTCCACTTT
-	TRBD1	TRBV7-2	TRBJ1-2	CASSLAARGNNYGYTF	TGTGCCAGCAGCTTAGCTGCCAGGGGGAATAACTATGGCTACACCTTC
few	TRBD2	TRBV4-3	TRBJ2-1	CASSQPSGGLNEQFF	TGCGCCAGCAGCCAACCTAGCGGGGGGCTCAATGAGCAGTTCTTC
-	TRBD1	TRBV9	TRBJ1-6	CASSVGASGQGNSPLHF	TGTGCCAGCAGCGTAGGTGCGTCGGGACAGGGGAATTCACCCCTCCACTTT
few	TRBD1	TRBV11-1	TRBJ2-7	CASSAGQGVSYEQYF	TGTGCCAGCAGCGCGGGACAGGGGGTTTCCTACGAGCAGTACTTC
few	TRBD1	TRBV9	TRBJ2-7	CASSVGSTGSDEQYF	TGTGCCAGCAGCGTAGGCTCGACAGGGTCCGACGAGCAGTACTTC
few	-	TRBV6-1	TRBJ2-7	CASNGQDGGEQYF	TGTGCCAGCAACGGACAGGACGGGGGTGAGCAGTACTTC
-	-	TRBV6-6	TRBJ1-5	CASSRDSLRDQPQHF	TGTGCCAGCAGCAGGGACTCCTTGCGCGATCAGCCCCAGCATTTT
few	-	TRBV2	TRBJ2-5	CASSESGQETQYF	TGTGCCAGCAGTGAAAGCGGCCAAGAGACCCAGTACTTC
once	-	TRBV18	TRBJ2-5	CASSSETQYF	TGTGCCAGCTCATCGGAGACCCAGTACTTC
few	TRBD1	TRBV5-6	TRBJ2-5	CASSLGGQGEETQYF	TGTGCCAGCAGCTTGGGCGGACAGGGGGAAGAGACCCAGTACTTC
many	TRBD1	TRBV11-3	TRBJ1-1	CASSVRTGGAFF	TGTGCCAGCAGCGTTCGGACAGGGGGAGCTTTCTTT
-	TRBD1	TRBV6-5	TRBJ2-5	CAISEQGAGETQYF	TGTGCCATCAGTGAGCAGGGGGCGGGGGAGACCCAGTACTTC
few	TRBD1	TRBV20-1	TRBJ1-2	CRTGGGGYTF	TGCAGGACAGGGGGAGGTGGCTACACCTTC
-	-	TRBV28	TRBJ2-5	CASSLVGAGETQYF	TGTGCCAGCAGTTTGGTGGGGGCAGGAGAGACCCAGTACTTC
few	-	TRBV20-1	TRBJ1-2	CSATFNYGYTF	TGCAGTGCTACCTTTAACTATGGCTACACCTTC
few	TRBD2	TRBV7-2	TRBJ2-7	CASSLTGTSGSQYF	TGTGCCAGCAGCTTAACCGGGACTAGCGGTTCTCAGTACTTC
-	TRBD1	TRBV15	TRBJ1-4	CATSRDTGDGEKLFF	TGTGCCACCAGCAGAGATACAGGGGACGGGGAAAAACTGTTTTTT
few	TRBD1	TRBV28	TRBJ2-1	CASTTGEGYNEQFF	TGTGCCAGCACCACAGGGGAAGGCTACAATGAGCAGTTCTTC
few	-	TRBV29-1	TRBJ2-3	CSVDLAYVDTQYF	TGCAGCGTTGATCTAGCGTACGTAGATACGCAGTATTTT
few	-	TRBV19	TRBJ2-7	CASSHRMVGSSSYEQYF	TGTGCCAGTAGTCATCGTATGGTAGGGAGCTCCTCCTACGAGCAGTACTTC
few	TRBD1	TRBV29-1	TRBJ2-3	CSAGTASVWADTQYF	TGCAGCGCCGGGACAGCGTCCGTCTGGGCAGATACGCAGTATTTT
-	-	TRBV28	TRBJ2-6	CASSLFRAGANVLTF	TGTGCCAGCAGTTTATTCAGGGCTGGGGCCAACGTCCTGACTTTC
few	TRBD1	TRBV9	TRBJ1-3	CASSVGRTGAGNTIYF	TGTGCCAGCAGCGTAGGGCGGACAGGGGCTGGAAACACCATATATTTT
-	-	TRBV30	TRBJ2-1	CAWSVRLDNEQFF	TGTGCCTGGAGTGTACGGCTAGACAATGAGCAGTTCTTC
few	TRBD2	TRBV7-9	TRBJ2-5	CASSPRGGGQETQYF	TGTGCCAGCAGCCCGCGGGGGGGAGGGCAAGAGACCCAGTACTTC
-	-	TRBV30	TRBJ2-2	CAWSVIGNTGELFF	TGTGCCTGGAGTGTAATCGGGAACACCGGGGAGCTGTTTTTT
few	TRBD2	TRBV7-9	TRBJ2-7	CASSLASGSVEQYF	TGTGCCAGCAGCTTAGCTAGCGGGAGTGTCGAGCAGTACTTC